Listed below are T cell receptor beta chains from one sample, sequenced in a study of cytomegalovirus exposure and HLA in healthy donors. Assay used: immunoSEQ multiplex PCR; TCRdb lists only in-frame clones, some missing. The sample lists approximately 150,000 clones; 75% to 80% were seen once. Sequencing input: PBMCs. The source of these receptors is a woman in her 30s in good health and CMV-seronegative. Both conserved end residues are part of each CDR3. The D gene is left open where the match is weak. Only some rows state a clone size, as once, few, many or a class for expanded clones.

>TRBD1|TRBV6-5|-|TRBJ2-7
CASSSPTGPPYEQYF
TGTGCCAGCAGTTCCCCGACAGGGCCACCCTACGAGCAGTACTTC
>TRBD1|TRBV11-2|medium-sized|TRBJ1-1
CASSHTGATEAFF
TGTGCCAGCAGCCACACAGGGGCGACTGAAGCTTTCTTT
>-|TRBV4-2|-|TRBJ2-7
CASSSLAHQDEQYF
TGTGCCAGCAGCTCGCTAGCGCACCAGGACGAGCAGTACTTC
>-|TRBV18|-|TRBJ1-2
CASSRTDGGYGYTF
TGTGCCAGCTCACGAACGGACGGGGGGTATGGCTACACCTTC
>TRBD1|TRBV29-1|few|TRBJ2-2
CSVATGGPGELFF
TGCAGCGTGGCAACAGGGGGCCCGGGGGAGCTGTTTTTT
>TRBD2|TRBV5-6|-|TRBJ2-7
CASSNNRGTSGAYEQYF
TGTGCCAGCAGCAACAATCGCGGGACTAGCGGGGCGTACGAGCAGTACTTC
>-|TRBV5-8|-|TRBJ1-5
CASSPRQVVRNQPQHF
TGTGCCAGCAGCCCGCGACAGGTCGTGCGCAATCAGCCCCAGCATTTT
>TRBD1|TRBV5-1|-|TRBJ2-7
CASSSGTGGVEQYF
TGCGCCAGCAGTTCCGGGACAGGGGGCGTCGAGCAGTACTTC
>TRBD1|TRBV14|-|TRBJ2-5
CASRRQGRETQYF
TGTGCCAGCAGGCGACAGGGGCGGGAGACCCAGTACTTC
>-|TRBV30|-|TRBJ1-6
CAWDRDSYNSPLHF
TGTGCCTGGGATAGAGACAGTTATAATTCACCCCTCCACTTT
>-|TRBV6-1|few|TRBJ1-1
CASSEYGGGLLNTEAFF
TGTGCCAGCAGTGAATACGGGGGAGGCCTACTGAACACTGAAGCTTTCTTT
>-|TRBV30|once|TRBJ2-5
CAWSQGRVETQYF
TGTGCCTGGAGTCAGGGGAGGGTAGAGACCCAGTACTTC
>TRBD1|TRBV10-3|-|TRBJ1-1
CAISPGTARNAFF
TGTGCCATCAGCCCCGGGACAGCGAGGAATGCTTTCTTT
>TRBD1|TRBV5-1|-|TRBJ1-1
CASSFNQGANTEAFF
TGCGCCAGCAGCTTCAACCAGGGGGCCAACACTGAAGCTTTCTTT
>-|TRBV7-2|-|TRBJ1-2
CASSFGQIYGYTF
TGTGCCAGCAGCTTTGGCCAGATCTATGGCTACACCTTC
>TRBD2|TRBV7-9|-|TRBJ2-5
CASSLGASGGSSETQYF
TGTGCCAGCAGCTTAGGGGCTAGCGGGGGCTCGTCGGAGACCCAGTACTTC
>TRBD2|TRBV7-6|-|TRBJ2-3
CASSLGGFSTDTQYF
TGTGCCAGCAGCCTGGGGGGGTTTAGCACAGATACGCAGTATTTT
>TRBD1|TRBV4-1|-|TRBJ1-2
CASSQDASARQGRHNYGYTF
TGCGCCAGCAGCCAAGATGCCAGCGCCAGACAGGGGCGACACAACTATGGCTACACCTTC
>-|TRBV15|few|TRBJ1-6
CATSRGEGYNSPLHF
TGTGCCACCAGCAGAGGGGAGGGCTATAATTCACCCCTCCACTTT
>-|TRBV7-9|-|TRBJ1-6
CASSPNNSPLHF
TGTGCCAGCAGCCCTAACAATTCACCCCTCCACTTT
>-|TRBV14|-|TRBJ1-2
CASSPGQGRGGFYTF
TGTGCCAGCAGCCCAGGACAAGGAAGAGGGGGTTTCTACACCTTC
>TRBD1|TRBV9|once|TRBJ2-5
CASSGQGAFGETQYF
TGTGCCAGCAGCGGTCAGGGGGCGTTCGGAGAGACCCAGTACTTC
>-|TRBV29-1|-|TRBJ2-1
CSATGQLTNEQFF
TGCAGCGCGACCGGACAGTTAACCAATGAGCAGTTCTTC
>-|TRBV7-8|few|TRBJ2-7
CASSLTQENYEQYF
TGTGCCAGCAGCTTAACACAGGAGAACTACGAGCAGTACTTC
>TRBD1|TRBV5-4|-|TRBJ1-4
CASSLTGTGREKLFF
TGTGCCAGCAGCTTGACCGGGACAGGGAGAGAAAAACTGTTTTTT
>-|TRBV4-1|-|TRBJ2-7
CASSQDMGLASYEQYF
TGCGCCAGCAGCCAAGATATGGGCCTGGCCTCCTACGAGCAGTACTTC
>-|TRBV2|-|TRBJ1-1
CASRSENMNTEAFF
TGTGCCAGCAGGTCGGAGAATATGAACACTGAAGCTTTCTTT
>TRBD2|TRBV19|-|TRBJ2-1
CASSLAGGYNEQFF
TGTGCCAGTAGTCTAGCGGGGGGGTACAATGAGCAGTTCTTC
>-|TRBV2|few|TRBJ2-7
CASNPGHISYEQYF
TGTGCCAGCAATCCCGGACATATATCCTACGAGCAGTACTTC
>-|TRBV7-3|-|TRBJ1-5
CASSSLGTPTEPNSNQPQHF
TGTGCCAGCAGCTCATTAGGGACACCCACCGAACCGAATAGCAATCAGCCCCAGCATTTT